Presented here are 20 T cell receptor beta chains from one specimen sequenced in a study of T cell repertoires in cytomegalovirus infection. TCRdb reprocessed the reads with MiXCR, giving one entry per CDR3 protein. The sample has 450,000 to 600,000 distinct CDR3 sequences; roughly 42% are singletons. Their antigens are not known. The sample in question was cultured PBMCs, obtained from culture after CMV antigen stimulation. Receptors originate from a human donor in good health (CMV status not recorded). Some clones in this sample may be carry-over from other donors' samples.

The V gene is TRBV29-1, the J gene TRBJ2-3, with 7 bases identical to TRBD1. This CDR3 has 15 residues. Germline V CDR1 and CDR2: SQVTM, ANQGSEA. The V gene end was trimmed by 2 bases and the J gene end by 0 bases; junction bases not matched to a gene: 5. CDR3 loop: CSVERQGTSTDTQYF. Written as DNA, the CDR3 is TGCAGCGTTGAAAGACAGGGTACCAGCACAGATACGCAGTATTTT.

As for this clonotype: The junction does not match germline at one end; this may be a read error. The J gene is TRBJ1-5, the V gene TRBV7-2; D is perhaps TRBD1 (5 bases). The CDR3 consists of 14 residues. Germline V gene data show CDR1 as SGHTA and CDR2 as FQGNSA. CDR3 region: CASSLVGGYQPQYF. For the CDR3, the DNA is TGTGCCAGCAGCTTAGTGGGGGGGTACCAGCCCCAGTATTTC. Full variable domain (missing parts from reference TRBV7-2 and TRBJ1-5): GAGVSQSPSNKVTEKGKDVELRCDPISGHTALYWYRQSLGQGLEFLIYFQGNSAPDKSGLPSDRFSAERTGGSVSTLTIQRTQQEDSAVYLCASSLVGGYQPQYFGDGTRLSIL.

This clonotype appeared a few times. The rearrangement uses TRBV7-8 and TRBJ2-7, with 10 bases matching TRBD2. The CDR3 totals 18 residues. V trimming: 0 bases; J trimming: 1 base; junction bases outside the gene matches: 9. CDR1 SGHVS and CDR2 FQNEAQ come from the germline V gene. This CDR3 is CASSLAWGLAGVSYEQYF. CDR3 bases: TGTGCCAGCAGCTTAGCGTGGGGTCTAGCGGGAGTTTCCTACGAGCAGTACTTC. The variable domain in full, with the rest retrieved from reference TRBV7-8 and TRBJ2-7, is GAGVSQSPRYKVAKRGQDVALRCDPISGHVSLFWYQQALGQGPEFLTYFQNEAQLDKSGLPSDRFFAERPEGSVSTLKIQRTQQEDSAVYLCASSLAWGLAGVSYEQYFGPGTRLTVT.

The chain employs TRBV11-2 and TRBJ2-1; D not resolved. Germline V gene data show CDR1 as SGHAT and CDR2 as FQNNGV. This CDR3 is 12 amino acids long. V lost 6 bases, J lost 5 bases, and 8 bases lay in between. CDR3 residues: CASRLTHNEQFF. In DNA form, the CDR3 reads TGTGCCAGCAGACTAACCCACAATGAGCAGTTCTTC.

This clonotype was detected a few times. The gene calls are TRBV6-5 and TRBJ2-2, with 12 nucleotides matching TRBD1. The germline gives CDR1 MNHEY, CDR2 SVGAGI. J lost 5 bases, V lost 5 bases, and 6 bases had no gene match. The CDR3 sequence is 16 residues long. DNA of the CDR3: TGTGCCAGCAGTCGTCCGGGACAGGGGGCAACCGGGGAGCTGTTTTTT. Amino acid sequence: CASSRPGQGATGELFF.

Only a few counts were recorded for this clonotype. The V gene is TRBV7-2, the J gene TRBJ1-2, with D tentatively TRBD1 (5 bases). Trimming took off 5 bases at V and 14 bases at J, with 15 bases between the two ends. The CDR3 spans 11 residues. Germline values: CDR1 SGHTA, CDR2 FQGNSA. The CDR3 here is CASSPERGGTF. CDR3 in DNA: TGTGCCAGCAGCCCCGAGCGGGGCGGGACCTTC.

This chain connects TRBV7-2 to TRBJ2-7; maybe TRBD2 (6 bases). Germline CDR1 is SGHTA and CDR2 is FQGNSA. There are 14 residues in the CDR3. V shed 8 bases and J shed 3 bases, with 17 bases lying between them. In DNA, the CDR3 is TGTGCCAGCCAACTTCGCGGTAGCGGCTACGAGCAGTACTTC. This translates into CASQLRGSGYEQYF.

CDR3 bases: TGTGCCAGACCCTCAGGCCCCAGTTCACCCCTCCACTTT. This codes for CARPSGPSSPLHF. The V gene is TRBV12-3 or TRBV12-4, the J gene TRBJ1-6, with D unresolved. This CDR3 comprises 13 residues. V was clipped by 9 bases and J by 9 bases, with 15 bases between them.

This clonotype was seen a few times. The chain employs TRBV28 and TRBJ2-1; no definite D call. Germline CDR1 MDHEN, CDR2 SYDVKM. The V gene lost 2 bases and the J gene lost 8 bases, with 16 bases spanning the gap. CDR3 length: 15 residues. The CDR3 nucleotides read TGTGCCAGCAGTTTAATGGGTGGTTTGGTGGATGAGCAGTTCTTC. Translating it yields CASSLMGGLVDEQFF.

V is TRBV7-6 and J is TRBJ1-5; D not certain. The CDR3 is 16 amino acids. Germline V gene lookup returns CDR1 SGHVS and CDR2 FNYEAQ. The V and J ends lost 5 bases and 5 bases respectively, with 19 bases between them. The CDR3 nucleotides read TGTGCCAGCAGCATAGAAGTTAGGCACGTCGATCAGCCCCAGCATTTT. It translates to CASSIEVRHVDQPQHF.

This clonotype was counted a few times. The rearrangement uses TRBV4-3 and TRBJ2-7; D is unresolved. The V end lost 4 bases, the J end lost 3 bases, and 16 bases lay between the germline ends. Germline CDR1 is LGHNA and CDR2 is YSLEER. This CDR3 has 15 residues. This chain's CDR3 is CASSPEPGLIYEQYF. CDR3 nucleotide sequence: TGCGCCAGCAGCCCCGAACCAGGTCTGATCTACGAGCAGTACTTC.

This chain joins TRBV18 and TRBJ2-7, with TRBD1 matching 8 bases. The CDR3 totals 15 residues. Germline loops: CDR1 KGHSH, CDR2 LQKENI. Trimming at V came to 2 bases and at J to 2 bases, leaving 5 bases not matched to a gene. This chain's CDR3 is CASSPARTGTYEQYF. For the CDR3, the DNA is TGTGCCAGCTCACCAGCAAGGACAGGGACCTACGAGCAGTACTTC.

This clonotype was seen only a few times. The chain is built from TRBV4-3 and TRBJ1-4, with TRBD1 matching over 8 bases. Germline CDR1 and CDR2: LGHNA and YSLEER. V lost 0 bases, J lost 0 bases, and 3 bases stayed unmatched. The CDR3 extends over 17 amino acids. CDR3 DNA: TGCGCCAGCAGCCAAGATCAGGGGGCGGCAACTAATGAAAAACTGTTTTTT. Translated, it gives CASSQDQGAATNEKLFF.

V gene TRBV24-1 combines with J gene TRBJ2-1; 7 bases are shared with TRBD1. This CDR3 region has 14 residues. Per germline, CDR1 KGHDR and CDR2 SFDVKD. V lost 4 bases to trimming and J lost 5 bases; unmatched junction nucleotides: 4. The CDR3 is CATSESQGDNEQFF. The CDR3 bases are TGTGCCACCAGTGAGTCGCAGGGGGACAATGAGCAGTTCTTC.

This chain's CDR3 is CSVAPGQAHYGYTF. The CDR3 DNA is TGCAGCGTTGCGCCGGGACAGGCGCACTATGGCTACACCTTC. The genes are TRBV29-1 and TRBJ1-2; the match to TRBD1 covers 8 bases. This CDR3 is 14 amino acids long. Losses at the gene ends were 4 bases for V and 3 bases for J; bases not matched to a gene: 7. Germline V lookup: CDR1 SQVTM, CDR2 ANQGSEA.

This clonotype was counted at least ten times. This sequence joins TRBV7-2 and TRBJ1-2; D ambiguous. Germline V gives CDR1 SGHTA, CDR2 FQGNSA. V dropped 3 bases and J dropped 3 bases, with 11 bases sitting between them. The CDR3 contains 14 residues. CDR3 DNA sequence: TGTGCCAGCAGCTTTGGGGTAGAGGACTATGGCTACACCTTC. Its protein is CASSFGVEDYGYTF.

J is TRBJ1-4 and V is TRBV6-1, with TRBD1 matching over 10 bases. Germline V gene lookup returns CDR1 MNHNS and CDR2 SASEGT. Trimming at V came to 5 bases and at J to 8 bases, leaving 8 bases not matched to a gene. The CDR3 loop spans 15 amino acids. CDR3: CASSSRDRGMEKLFF. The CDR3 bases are TGTGCCAGCAGTTCCCGGGACAGGGGCATGGAAAAACTGTTTTTT.

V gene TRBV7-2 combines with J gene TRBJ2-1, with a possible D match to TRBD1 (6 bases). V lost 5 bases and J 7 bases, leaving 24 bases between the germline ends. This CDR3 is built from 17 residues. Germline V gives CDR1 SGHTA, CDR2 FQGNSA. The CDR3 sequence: CASSLSFGGDVGNEQFF. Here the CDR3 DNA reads TGTGCCAGCAGCCTATCGTTTGGGGGCGATGTTGGGAATGAGCAGTTCTTC. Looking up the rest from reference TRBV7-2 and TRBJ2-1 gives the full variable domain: GAGVSQSPSNKVTEKGKDVELRCDPISGHTALYWYRQSLGQGLEFLIYFQGNSAPDKSGLPSDRFSAERTGGSVSTLTIQRTQQEDSAVYLCASSLSFGGDVGNEQFFGPGTRLTVL.

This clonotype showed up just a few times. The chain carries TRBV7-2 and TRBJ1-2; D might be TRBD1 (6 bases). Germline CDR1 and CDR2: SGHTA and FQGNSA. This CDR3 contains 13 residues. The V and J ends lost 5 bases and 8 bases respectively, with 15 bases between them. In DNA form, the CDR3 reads TGTGCCAGCAGCAGATATTCGGGGGGCGGCTACACCTTC. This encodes CASSRYSGGGYTF.

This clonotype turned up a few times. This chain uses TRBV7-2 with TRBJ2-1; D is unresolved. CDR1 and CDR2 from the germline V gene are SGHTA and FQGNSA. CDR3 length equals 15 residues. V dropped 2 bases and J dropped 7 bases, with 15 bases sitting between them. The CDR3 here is CASSLSHVSQNEQFF. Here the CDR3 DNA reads TGTGCCAGCAGCTTATCACACGTCAGCCAGAATGAGCAGTTCTTC. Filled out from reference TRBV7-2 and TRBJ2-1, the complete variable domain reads GAGVSQSPSNKVTEKGKDVELRCDPISGHTALYWYRQSLGQGLEFLIYFQGNSAPDKSGLPSDRFSAERTGGSVSTLTIQRTQQEDSAVYLCASSLSHVSQNEQFFGPGTRLTVL.